This TCR beta chain was documented in a study of T cell clonality in common variable immunodeficiency. Method: immunoSEQ multiplex PCR; TCRdb's copy keeps in-frame clones and lacks some. The sample was found to contain more than 55,000 clones, and every one recurs. The germline gives CDR1 SGHAT, CDR2 FQNNGV. Deletions cut 6 bases from V and 4 bases from J, with 12 bases between. This CDR3 contains 14 residues. At least ten counts were recorded for this clone. The sequence runs out 3 residues before the end of the CDR3; the remainder is reconstructed from the germline J gene. The J gene is TRBJ2-2, the V gene TRBV11-2; D is undetermined. Source material: peripheral blood mononuclear cells. The sequence derives from a person aged 18-70 years in good health. CDR3: CASSQDSSTGELFF. Partial CDR3 DNA: TGTGCCAGCAGTCAGGATAGTAGCACCGGGGAG.